A selection of T cell receptor beta chains follows, all from one sample in a study of T cells after yellow fever vaccination. TCRdb re-analysed the 5' RACE reads in MiXCR, keeping a single row per CDR3 protein. The table shows 180,000 or so distinct CDR3 sequences, with 8% to 13% occurring only once. The sample was CD8+ T cells sorted from PBMCs, taken 15 days after the yellow fever booster vaccination. The receptor source for this set is a man between 18 and 35 years old who received the YFV17D yellow fever vaccine. The CDR3 runs from the conserved cysteine through the conserved F or W. D genes are given only for firm matches. Only some rows state a clone size, as once, few, many or a class for expanded clones.

d_call	clone_size	v_call	j_call	cdr3_nt	cdr3_aa
TRBD2	-	TRBV19	TRBJ2-5	TGTGCCAGTAGACTAGCGGGGGACGGGGAGACCCAGTACTTC	CASRLAGDGETQYF
-	few	TRBV2	TRBJ2-2	TGTGCCAGCATTTTGAGGGAGCGGAGTAGGACCGGGGAGCTGTTTTTT	CASILRERSRTGELFF
-	few	TRBV24-1	TRBJ2-3	TGTGCCACCAGTTCTTTTGTAGGGGATACGCAGTATTTT	CATSSFVGDTQYF
-	-	TRBV14	TRBJ2-3	TGTGCCAGCAGCCAATTTGGTGAACAGGCTTTCACAGATACGCAGTATTTT	CASSQFGEQAFTDTQYF
-	-	TRBV5-1	TRBJ2-7	TGCGCCAGCAGCGGTGGGACCGCCAGCTCCTACGAGCAGTACTTC	CASSGGTASSYEQYF
TRBD2	few	TRBV27	TRBJ2-5	TGTGCCAGCAGTTTATCGGGACTAGCGGGGGGGGAGACCCAGTACTTC	CASSLSGLAGGETQYF
-	few	TRBV6-5	TRBJ2-3	TGTGCCAGCAGTCCCCTTTCGGGGATCACAGATACGCAGTATTTT	CASSPLSGITDTQYF
TRBD2	few	TRBV7-2	TRBJ2-3	TGTGCCAGCAGGATAGCGGGGGCCTCCACAGATACGCAGTATTTT	CASRIAGASTDTQYF
-	many	TRBV6-4	TRBJ2-1	TGTGCCAGCAGCGCCGGGCCCTACAATGAGCAGTTCTTC	CASSAGPYNEQFF
TRBD2	many	TRBV15	TRBJ2-7	TGTGCCACCAGCCACCGACTAGCGGGGATCTACGAGCAGTACTTC	CATSHRLAGIYEQYF
-	-	TRBV7-2	TRBJ1-1	TGTGCCAGCACCCTGACTGTGGGGACTGAAGCTTTCTTT	CASTLTVGTEAFF
-	-	TRBV9	TRBJ2-6	TGTGCCAGCTGGCGGGCCAACGTCCTGACTTTC	CASWRANVLTF
-	-	TRBV4-3	TRBJ1-1	TGCGCCAGCAGCCAAGGCCTGGGCCCCTTAGAAGCTTTCTTT	CASSQGLGPLEAFF
TRBD1	-	TRBV11-1	TRBJ2-5	TGTGCCAGCAGCGATTGGACAGGGTTGGAGACCCAGTACTTC	CASSDWTGLETQYF
-	-	TRBV27	TRBJ2-7	TGTGCCAGCAGTTTAGGAGGAGGGGGCCCCTGGGAGCAGTACTTC	CASSLGGGGPWEQYF
-	few	TRBV4-3	TRBJ1-1	TGCGCCAGCAGCCAAGCGTTCTGGGGGGCCGACTCTGAAGCTTTCTTT	CASSQAFWGADSEAFF
-	medium-sized	TRBV4-2	TRBJ1-4	TGTGCCAGCAGCCAAGAGACAGCTAATGAAAAACTGTTTTTT	CASSQETANEKLFF
-	-	TRBV9	TRBJ1-5	TGTGCCAGCAGCGTCGAGGATGCGGATCAGCCCCAGCATTTT	CASSVEDADQPQHF
TRBD1	few	TRBV11-2	TRBJ1-6	TGTGCCAGCAGCTCCTCCGGGGACAGAAATAATTCACCCCTCCACTTT	CASSSSGDRNNSPLHF
TRBD2	-	TRBV3-1	TRBJ2-5	TGTGCCAGCAGCCACCTAGCGGACGAAGAGACCCAGTACTTC	CASSHLADEETQYF
TRBD1	-	TRBV6-2/TRBV6-3	TRBJ2-1	TGTGCCAGCAATACGGACAGGGTATACAATGAGCAGTTCTTC	CASNTDRVYNEQFF
-	-	TRBV4-1	TRBJ2-3	TGCGCCAGCAGCCAAGATTGGCAGGACACAGATACGCAGTATTTT	CASSQDWQDTDTQYF
-	-	TRBV28	TRBJ2-6	TGTGCCAGCAGTTTATGGGCCTCTGGGGCCAACGTCCTGACTTTC	CASSLWASGANVLTF
-	-	TRBV5-1	TRBJ2-7	TGCGCCAGCACCCCTGAAGACGGGGATTACGAGCAGTACTTC	CASTPEDGDYEQYF
TRBD1	-	TRBV6-5	TRBJ1-1	TGTGCCAGCAGTTACGGACAGGGTGCTGAAGCTTTCTTT	CASSYGQGAEAFF
-	-	TRBV18	TRBJ2-1	TGTGCCAGCTCACCACCGCTCAGGGTTGGTTGTGAGCAGTTCTTC	CASSPPLRVGCEQFF
TRBD2	-	TRBV4-2	TRBJ2-6	TGTGCCAGCAGCCAGGGGAGGGGTGGGGCCAACGTCCTGACTTTC	CASSQGRGGANVLTF
-	-	TRBV5-6	TRBJ1-1	TGTGCCAGCAGCTTGCTCGGGACACATCACGAAGCTTTCTTT	CASSLLGTHHEAFF
-	-	TRBV7-9	TRBJ2-3	TGTGCCAGCAGCTCGCCCCCACGTGGAGGGTTTCTGGATACGCAGTATTTT	CASSSPPRGGFLDTQYF
-	-	TRBV3-1	TRBJ2-3	TGTGCCAGCAGCCGAACTCGACCCTCCACAGATACGCAGTATTTT	CASSRTRPSTDTQYF
-	-	TRBV27	TRBJ1-5	TGTGCCAGCAGTTTAGTGGCCCGAGGAGAGGGCAATCAGCCCCAGCATTTT	CASSLVARGEGNQPQHF
-	-	TRBV24-1	TRBJ1-5	TGTGCCACCAGTGATTTCCCCGGGGGAGCAAATAGCAATCAGCCCCAGCATTTT	CATSDFPGGANSNQPQHF
-	few	TRBV25-1	TRBJ1-1	TGTGCCAGCAGTGAAGTGGGTACGGTAGCTTTCTTT	CASSEVGTVAFF
-	few	TRBV29-1	TRBJ2-1	TGCAGCGTTCGGGGTTTTACAAATTCGAATGAGCAGTTCTTC	CSVRGFTNSNEQFF
-	many	TRBV9	TRBJ1-3	TGTGCCAGCAGCGTAGGGACGGGAAGCTCTGGAAACACCATATATTTT	CASSVGTGSSGNTIYF
-	many	TRBV6-5	TRBJ2-7	TGTGCCAGCAGCCCTGTGGCAGCCGACGAGCAGTACTTC	CASSPVAADEQYF
-	-	TRBV4-3	TRBJ1-1	TGCGCCAGCAGCCAAGACCCTGGACGGTTCACTGAAGCTTTCTTT	CASSQDPGRFTEAFF
-	few	TRBV13	TRBJ2-7	TGTGCCAGCAGCTTGGCAGGGAGGACCTACGAGCAGTACTTC	CASSLAGRTYEQYF
-	few	TRBV10-3	TRBJ1-2	TGTGCCATCAGTGAGCAACAGGGTCGGGATGGCTACACCTTC	CAISEQQGRDGYTF
-	-	TRBV29-1	TRBJ1-2	TGCAGCGTGGACGGATTCTATGGCTACACCTTC	CSVDGFYGYTF
-	-	TRBV6-2/TRBV6-3	TRBJ2-5	TGTGCCAGCAGCCTCTTCCGAGGCAGGGGAGAGACCCAGTACTTC	CASSLFRGRGETQYF
-	-	TRBV9	TRBJ2-1	TGTGCCAGCAGCACCTCTAGGTACTCCTCCTACAATGAGCAGTTCTTC	CASSTSRYSSYNEQFF
-	-	TRBV11-2	TRBJ2-7	TGTGCCAGCAGCCGAGCAAGCCGGGTCAGCTCGCCCGAGCAGTACTTC	CASSRASRVSSPEQYF
-	-	TRBV28	TRBJ2-3	TGTGCCAGCAGTTTTTGGCGGCAGGGTAATACAGATACGCAGTATTTT	CASSFWRQGNTDTQYF
-	few	TRBV3-1	TRBJ1-3	TGTGCCAGCAGCCAAGCCATGGCCACGAAAGGAGTAGCTGGAAACACCATATATTTT	CASSQAMATKGVAGNTIYF
TRBD2	few	TRBV6-1	TRBJ2-3	TGTGCCAGCAGTACATCCACGGCGGGGGTCGTCACAGATACGCAGTATTTT	CASSTSTAGVVTDTQYF
-	many	TRBV7-9	TRBJ2-7	TGTGCCAGCAGTGTGGACGACGAGCAGTACTTC	CASSVDDEQYF
-	-	TRBV4-1	TRBJ2-7	TGCGCCAGCAGCCAAACCGTTGTAAGCTCGGGAGAGCAGTACTTC	CASSQTVVSSGEQYF
-	many	TRBV4-3	TRBJ2-1	TGCGCCAGCAGCCAAGTTGAGGCCAGTCCATACAATGAGCAGTTCTTC	CASSQVEASPYNEQFF
TRBD2	-	TRBV29-1	TRBJ2-3	TGCAGCGTTGACGGGCTAGCGGGGGCCGGAGATACGCAGTATTTT	CSVDGLAGAGDTQYF
TRBD1	many	TRBV9	TRBJ2-3	TGTGCCAGCAGCGAGGACAGGGACACAGATACGCAGTATTTT	CASSEDRDTDTQYF
-	-	TRBV7-9	TRBJ2-3	TGTGCCAGCAGCCCCCGTCCCACCCCGTTTCCCACAGATACGCAGTATTTT	CASSPRPTPFPTDTQYF